Presented here are 28 T cell receptor beta chains from one specimen sequenced in a study of beta chain features in type 1 diabetes. TCRB transcripts that were expressed got sequenced, as all of the isolated RNA had been reverse transcribed. Clones were read by immunoSEQ multiplex PCR, and TCRdb kept only the in-frame ones, dropping some. The sample gives 350,000 to 450,000 clones, 11% to 15% of which show up once; roughly 0.04% is in the top ten. The specimen was naive CD4+ T cells from blood. These receptors all stem from a young man in good health.

This clone was seen a few times. The V gene is TRBV25-1, the J gene TRBJ1-1, with TRBD1 matching over 8 bases. With 4 bases clipped from V and 6 bases from J, the junction kept 4 bases outside the gene matches. CDR3 length: 13 amino acids. Germline V gene sequence: CDR1 MGHDK, CDR2 SYGVNS. The CDR3: CASSGQGSAEAFF. DNA of the CDR3: TGTGCCAGCAGTGGACAGGGGTCCGCTGAAGCTTTCTTT.

The chain combines TRBV5-4 with TRBJ2-6; tentatively, D is TRBD1 (6 bases). Germline CDR1 is SGHNT and CDR2 is YYREEE (reference sequence). The CDR3 length is 18 residues. V lost 4 bases, J lost 1 base, and 18 bases lay in between. CDR3 DNA: TGTGCCAGCAGCCCTGTAGGGGGAACAGGGTCTGGGGCCAACGTCCTGACTTTC. Translated: CASSPVGGTGSGANVLTF.

CDR3 loop: CASTRDRGRITEAFF. CDR3 sequence (DNA): TGTGCCAGCACCCGGGACAGGGGGCGCATCACTGAAGCTTTCTTT. The genes are TRBV25-1 and TRBJ1-1; 12 bases agree with TRBD1. Trimming at V came to 7 bases and at J to 4 bases, leaving 7 bases not matched to a gene. The germline gives CDR1 MGHDK, CDR2 SYGVNS. The CDR3 length is 15 residues.

This sequence joins TRBV11-3 and TRBJ2-1; TRBD2 aligns across 8 bases. In germline, CDR1 is SGHNT, CDR2 YENEEA. V shed 4 bases and J 7 bases; nucleotides not matched to a gene: 9. This CDR3 comprises 15 residues. The CDR3 bases are TGTGCCAGCAGCTCCTCTCGACTAGCGAGAAATGAGCAGTTCTTC. As protein: CASSSSRLARNEQFF.

The chain combines TRBV29-1 with TRBJ2-1, with D possibly TRBD2 on 5 matching bases. Per germline, CDR1 SQVTM and CDR2 ANQGSEA. Deletions cut 2 bases from V and 13 bases from J, with 15 bases between. The CDR3 extends over 12 amino acids. CDR3 loop: CSVESSGFIQFF. The CDR3, as DNA: TGCAGCGTTGAATCCAGCGGATTTATACAGTTCTTC.

J is TRBJ2-3 and V is TRBV19; D is perhaps TRBD1 or TRBD2 (5 bases each). CDR3 size: 14 residues. The germline V and J ends were trimmed by 6 bases and 4 bases, with 14 bases remaining between them. Germline values: CDR1 LNHDA, CDR2 SQIVND (reference sequence). This CDR3 is CASRAELGADTQYF. CDR3 sequence (DNA): TGTGCCAGTAGGGCGGAACTAGGGGCAGATACGCAGTATTTT.

This clone was seen more than once but under ten times. The V gene is TRBV29-1, the J gene TRBJ2-3; D is possibly TRBD2 (6 bases). This CDR3 comprises 15 residues. In germline, CDR1 is SQVTM, CDR2 ANQGSEA. V gave up 2 bases and J gave up 6 bases, with 18 bases separating them. In nucleotides, the CDR3 is TGCAGCGTTGAATTGGCTAGCGCCTCCGGGGATACGCAGTATTTT. It encodes CSVELASASGDTQYF.

The gene calls are TRBV7-9 and TRBJ1-3, with 9 positions matching TRBD1. The CDR3 sequence is 15 residues long. In germline, CDR1 is SEHNR, CDR2 FQNEAQ (reference sequence). Losses at the gene ends were 4 bases for V and 1 base for J; bases not matched to a gene: 2. CDR3 coding DNA: TGTGCCAGCAGCTCAGACAGGGGGTCTGGAAACACCATATATTTT. Protein sequence: CASSSDRGSGNTIYF.

This clone was picked up a small number of times. The V gene is TRBV13, the J gene TRBJ2-7, with D maybe TRBD2 (6 bases). This CDR3 has 15 amino acids. Germline values: CDR1 PRHDT, CDR2 FYEKMQ (reference sequence). V dropped 5 bases and J dropped 3 bases, with 17 bases sitting between them. CDR3 nucleotides: TGTGCCAGCAGCGCCCCCGCGGGGTCTGGCTACGAGCAGTACTTC. Residues: CASSAPAGSGYEQYF.

V gene TRBV14 combines with J gene TRBJ2-7; TRBD1 matches 7 bases. Germline V gives CDR1 SGHDN, CDR2 FVKESK. V shed 7 bases and J 2 bases; nucleotides not matched to a gene: 17. The CDR3 totals 17 residues. The chain's CDR3 is CASTSRSPQGIPYEQYF. Here the CDR3 DNA reads TGTGCCAGCACCTCCAGGAGCCCACAGGGGATCCCCTACGAGCAGTACTTC. The variable domain in full, with the rest retrieved from reference TRBV14 and TRBJ2-7, is EAGVTQFPSHSVIEKGQTVTLRCDPISGHDNLYWYRRVMGKEIKFLLHFVKESKQDESGMPNNRFLAERTGGTYSTLKVQPAELEDSGVYFCASTSRSPQGIPYEQYFGPGTRLTVT.

This clone was counted between two and nine times. The chain joins TRBV4-3 to TRBJ2-6; possibly TRBD1 for D (6 bases). The CDR3 contains 15 residues. Per the germline V gene, CDR1 is LGHNA and CDR2 is YSLEER. V lost 4 bases to trimming and J lost 0 bases, with 7 bases between them. This CDR3 reads CASSLDSSGANVLTF. Here the CDR3 DNA reads TGCGCCAGCAGCCTGGACAGCTCTGGGGCCAACGTCCTGACTTTC.

This chain uses TRBV29-1 with TRBJ2-1; 8 bases map to TRBD2. From germline, CDR1 is SQVTM and CDR2 ANQGSEA. The CDR3 is 13 amino acids. V gave up 7 bases and J gave up 6 bases; unmatched junction bases: 8. This CDR3 reads CSGSTSAGNEQFF. The CDR3 DNA sequence: TGCAGCGGCTCGACTAGCGCGGGCAATGAGCAGTTCTTC.

This clone was recorded a few times. J is TRBJ2-5 and V is TRBV5-4; TRBD1 agrees at 7 bases. CDR1 is SGHNT, CDR2 YYREEE, per germline (reference sequence). This CDR3 comprises 13 residues. After removal of 9 bases from V and 3 bases from J, the junction contained 8 bases not matched to a gene. The CDR3 sequence: CATRWTGEETQYF. CDR3 in DNA: TGTGCCACGAGATGGACAGGAGAAGAGACCCAGTACTTC.

This clone has a handful of counts. The chain recombines TRBV9 with TRBJ2-5; D gene ambiguous. This CDR3 spans 12 amino acids. The germline CDR1 and CDR2 sequences are SGDLS and YYNGEE. Trimming left V 4 bases short and J 4 bases short, with 8 bases between. The CDR3 protein is CASSKGLETQYF. For the CDR3, the DNA is TGTGCCAGCAGCAAAGGGTTAGAGACCCAGTACTTC.

This clone was detected once. At one end the junction does not follow the germline gene, possibly because of a read error. CDR3: CAISQDGFGSLAKNIQYF. As DNA, the CDR3 is TGCGCCATCAGCCAAGATGGTTTCGGCAGTCTAGCCAAAAACATTCAGTACTTC. The V and J genes are TRBV4-1 and TRBJ2-4; the D is unclear. The CDR3 contains 18 residues. Germline CDR1 is MGHRA and CDR2 is YSYEKL.

Remarks on this clone: Additional DNA sequences in this sample encode the identical CDR3. CDR3 coding DNA: TGTGCCAGTAGTTCGCAAGAGACCCAGTACTTC. This sequence encodes CASSSQETQYF. The genes are TRBV19 and TRBJ2-5; no clear D. The CDR3 is made up of 11 amino acids. Germline values: CDR1 LNHDA, CDR2 SQIVND (reference sequence). Trimming removed 5 bases at V and 2 bases at J, with 3 bases between.

V usage is TRBV6-5 and J usage is TRBJ1-1, with a weak D call TRBD1 (5 bases). V lost 2 bases, J lost 4 bases, and 17 bases lay in between. Germline V CDR1 and CDR2: MNHEY, SVGAGI. This CDR3 contains 16 residues. The CDR3 is CASSYHRQHPSTEAFF. The CDR3 DNA reads as TGTGCCAGCAGTTACCATAGACAGCATCCTAGCACTGAAGCTTTCTTT.

This clone appeared a few times. Other DNA sequences in the sample encode the same CDR3. The chain is built from TRBV4-1 and TRBJ2-3; D remains unclear. Germline CDR1 and CDR2: MGHRA and YSYEKL. Trimming shortened V by 2 bases and J by 4 bases, and 10 bases separated the two germline ends. CDR3 size: 14 residues. Written as DNA, the CDR3 is TGCGCCAGCAGCCAAAGGGCCCGAGCAGATACGCAGTATTTT. It encodes CASSQRARADTQYF.

This rearrangement joins TRBV6-5 to TRBJ2-1; 13 bases match TRBD2. Germline V gene lookup returns CDR1 MNHEY and CDR2 SVGAGI. This CDR3 region has 15 residues. V gave up 2 bases and J gave up 7 bases; unmatched junction bases: 2. The CDR3 loop reads CASSYPGLAGNEQFF. The CDR3 DNA is TGTGCCAGCAGTTACCCGGGACTAGCGGGAAATGAGCAGTTCTTC.

This clone was picked up a small number of times. The chain uses TRBV4-2 and TRBJ2-5; 8 bases fit TRBD2. The CDR3 is 17 residues long. Germline V gene lookup returns CDR1 LGHNA and CDR2 YNFKEQ. V dropped 0 bases and J dropped 1; count of bases not matched to a gene: 7. CDR3 in DNA: TGTGCCAGCAGCCAAGATAAGGATCGGGAGGGCCAAGAGACCCAGTACTTC. Translating it yields CASSQDKDREGQETQYF.

The V and J genes are TRBV10-3 and TRBJ2-7; maybe TRBD1 (5 bases). Germline CDR1 ENHRY, CDR2 SYGVKD. Between the trimmed V and J ends, which lost 6 bases and 2 bases, there was a span of 17 bases. The CDR3 has 15 residues. The DNA for the CDR3 is TGTGCCATCAGGCAGACAGAAAAACATACCTACGAGCAGTACTTC. Amino acid sequence: CAIRQTEKHTYEQYF.

The sample holds a few counts of this clone. The chain carries TRBV9 and TRBJ2-7; unclear D gene. The length of the CDR3 is 14 residues. From germline, CDR1 is SGDLS and CDR2 YYNGEE. V lost 4 bases and J 0 bases, leaving 11 bases between the germline ends. CDR3 sequence reads: CASSPQAGSYEQYF. Written as DNA, the CDR3 is TGTGCCAGCAGCCCCCAGGCAGGCTCCTACGAGCAGTACTTC.

This clone has just a few counts. The V and J genes are TRBV10-3 and TRBJ1-5; no clear D gene. The V end lost 6 bases, the J end lost 1 base, and 16 bases lay between the germline ends. Germline V CDR1 and CDR2: ENHRY, SYGVKD. This CDR3 comprises 16 residues. This chain's CDR3 is CAISEGSLGSNQPQHF. The CDR3 DNA is TGTGCCATCAGCGAAGGATCTCTAGGGAGCAATCAGCCCCAGCATTTT.

This clone has more than one count but fewer than ten. CDR3 DNA sequence: TGTGCCAGCAGCTTAGAAAGGACAGGGCGAAGCTCCTATAATTCACCCCTCCACTTT. Translated, it gives CASSLERTGRSSYNSPLHF. The V call is TRBV7-6, the J call TRBJ1-6, with TRBD1 matching 8 bases. The length of the CDR3 is 19 residues. Germline values: CDR1 SGHVS, CDR2 FNYEAQ. J lost 0 bases, V lost 1 base, and 8 bases had no gene match.

This clone was picked up a small number of times. This sequence joins TRBV14 and TRBJ1-3, with TRBD1 as a possible D gene (5 bases). V lost 1 base to trimming and J lost 0 bases, with 10 bases between them. From germline, CDR1 is SGHDN and CDR2 FVKESK. CDR3 length: 16 residues. Here the CDR3 DNA reads TGTGCCAGCAGCCAAGGACAGAGCCTCTCTGGAAACACCATATATTTT. It translates to CASSQGQSLSGNTIYF. The variable domain in full, completed from reference TRBV14 and TRBJ1-3, reads EAGVTQFPSHSVIEKGQTVTLRCDPISGHDNLYWYRRVMGKEIKFLLHFVKESKQDESGMPNNRFLAERTGGTYSTLKVQPAELEDSGVYFCASSQGQSLSGNTIYFGEGSWLTVV.

In this sample, this clone turned up a few times. J is TRBJ2-7 and V is TRBV4-1; 7 nucleotides match TRBD1. Trimming at V came to 3 bases and at J to 3 bases, leaving 20 bases not matched to a gene. The CDR3 loop spans 19 amino acids. Germline CDR1 reads MGHRA; CDR2 reads YSYEKL. The CDR3 loop is CASSHFSPPHPGQIYEQYF. The CDR3 DNA follows: TGCGCCAGCAGCCACTTTTCCCCGCCGCACCCGGGACAGATCTACGAGCAGTACTTC.

J is TRBJ2-2 and V is TRBV7-9, with 7 bases matching TRBD1. The ends lost 5 bases at V and 6 bases at J; junction bases unmatched: 6. CDR3 size: 14 residues. Germline CDR1 and CDR2: SEHNR and FQNEAQ (reference sequence). The chain's CDR3 is CASSPGQPAGELFF. The CDR3 nucleotides are TGTGCCAGCAGCCCGGGACAGCCCGCCGGGGAGCTGTTTTTT.

The chain carries TRBV5-1 and TRBJ1-4; TRBD1 matches at 7 bases. The CDR3 covers 14 residues. Per the germline V gene, CDR1 is SGHRS and CDR2 is YFSETQ. The V gene end was trimmed by 1 base and the J gene end by 8 bases; junction bases not matched to a gene: 5. In DNA form, the CDR3 reads TGCGCCAGCAGCTTGTTACAGGGGAGAGAAAAACTGTTTTTT. Its translation is CASSLLQGREKLFF. Combining the CDR3 with reference TRBV5-1 and TRBJ1-4 gives the whole variable domain KAGVTQTPRYLIKTRGQQVTLSCSPISGHRSVSWYQQTPGQGLQFLFEYFSETQRNKGNFPGRFSGRQFSNSRSEMNVSTLELGDSALYLCASSLLQGREKLFFGSGTQLSVL.